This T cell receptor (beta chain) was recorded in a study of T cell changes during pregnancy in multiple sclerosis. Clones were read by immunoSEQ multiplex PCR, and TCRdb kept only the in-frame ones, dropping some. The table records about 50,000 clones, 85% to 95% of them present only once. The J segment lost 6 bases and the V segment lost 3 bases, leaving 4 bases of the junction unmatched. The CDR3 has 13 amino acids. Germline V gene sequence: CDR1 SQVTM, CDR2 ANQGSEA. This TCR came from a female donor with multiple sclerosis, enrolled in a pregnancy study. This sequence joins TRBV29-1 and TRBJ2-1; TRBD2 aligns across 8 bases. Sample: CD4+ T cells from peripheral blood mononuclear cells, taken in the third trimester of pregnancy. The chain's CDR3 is CSVESGTSNEQFF. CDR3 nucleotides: TGCAGCGTTGAGTCCGGGACTAGCAATGAGCAGTTCTTC.